Presented here are 5 T cell receptor beta chains from one specimen sequenced in a study of cytomegalovirus exposure and HLA in healthy donors (TCRdb year 2017). Libraries were constructed by the immunoSEQ multiplex PCR assay. For the multiplex PCR, a mixture combining 60 forward primers for TCR Vbeta segments and 13 reverse primers for TCR Jbeta segments was used. TCRdb holds this immuneACCESS table with in-frame rearrangements only. Some clones are missing; in checked studies, unresolved V genes explain under half, and the rest has no known cause. This sample has fewer than 70,000 clones in its table, and 83% of those were observed once. Approximately 1.5% of the sample is taken by the ten largest. What was sequenced was PBMCs. The receptors stem from a human donor in good health.

The rearrangement uses TRBV6-5 and TRBJ2-1; TRBD2 matches at 8 bases. The V and J ends lost 0 bases and 2 bases, in that order; junction bases with no gene match: 3. The germline V gene has CDR1 MNHEY and CDR2 SVGAGI. There are 16 residues in the CDR3. The CDR3 DNA reads as TGTGCCAGCAGTTACTCGGTCGGGGGGGCCTACAATGAGCAGTTCTTC. Translating gives CASSYSVGGAYNEQFF.

The chain has TRBV4-2 and TRBJ1-4; weak D call: TRBD1 (5 bases). Trimming pared 0 bases from V and 3 bases from J, leaving 14 bases between. Germline V gene sequence: CDR1 LGHNA, CDR2 YNFKEQ. The CDR3 consists of 17 residues. This chain's CDR3 is CASSQDRSGGANEKLFF. The CDR3 bases are TGTGCCAGCAGCCAAGATCGATCCGGGGGGGCTAATGAAAAACTGTTTTTT.

The gene calls are TRBV19 and TRBJ1-3, with no clear D. V dropped 3 bases and J dropped 0 bases, with 3 bases sitting between them. The CDR3 is 13 residues long. The germline CDR1 and CDR2 sequences are LNHDA and SQIVND (reference sequence). In DNA, the CDR3 is TGTGCCAGTAGTATTAACTCTGGAAACACCATATATTTT. Its translation is CASSINSGNTIYF.

V usage is TRBV2 and J usage is TRBJ1-1; D unresolved. The CDR3 runs 14 residues. Trimming pared 6 bases from V and 6 bases from J, leaving 17 bases between. Germline CDR1 SNHLY, CDR2 FYNNEI. DNA for the CDR3: TGTGCCAGCAGGGCACAAATTTTGGCCTCTGAAGCTTTCTTT. Translated: CASRAQILASEAFF.

The chain uses TRBV7-9 and TRBJ1-2, with TRBD1 identical over 8 bases. V shed 5 bases and J 4 bases; nucleotides not matched to a gene: 3. CDR3 length: 13 residues. Looked up from germline, CDR1 is SEHNR and CDR2 is FQNEAQ (reference sequence). CDR3 coding DNA: TGTGCCAGCAGCCGTGACAGGGGCTATGGCTACACCTTC. It translates to CASSRDRGYGYTF. Looking up the rest from reference TRBV7-9 and TRBJ1-2 gives the full variable domain: DTGVSQNPRHKITKRGQNVTFRCDPISEHNRLYWYRQTLGQGPEFLTYFQNEAQLEKSRLLSDRFSAERPKGSFSTLEIQRTEQGDSAMYLCASSRDRGYGYTFGSGTRLTVV.